The source of this T cell receptor (beta chain) is a study of PD-1 blockade in mismatch repair-deficient tumors. Profiling relied on immunoSEQ multiplex PCR, and the TCRdb table lists in-frame clones only, not all of them. The sample lists some 45,000 clones, around three quarters occurring once. The germline gives CDR1 SGHAT, CDR2 FQDESV (reference sequence). V was trimmed by 5 bases and J by 6 bases, leaving 11 bases between them. The length of the CDR3 is 12 residues. The TCR comes from an adult with mismatch repair-deficient cancer. The sequencing used PBMCs, collected before pembrolizumab treatment. The chain combines TRBV11-1 with TRBJ2-7; D unclear. CDR3 sequence (DNA): TGTGCCAGCAGCAAAAGTGGGGTCGAGCAGTACTTC. Protein sequence: CASSKSGVEQYF.